The entry below describes one T cell receptor (beta chain). The antigen is unknown. This entry is derived from a study of T cell clonotyping in hematopoietic cell transplantation. Sequencing was performed with immunoSEQ multiplex PCR; in TCRdb, only in-frame clones are kept and a portion is missing. The table records 10,000 to 15,000 clones, around 90% of them present only once. Overall study results and limits: After transplant, recipient diversity fell while pathologically expanded clonotypes grew through day 180.

V shed 0 bases and J shed 5 bases, with 13 bases lying between them. The V gene's germline CDR1 is LNHDA and CDR2 SQIVND (reference sequence). CDR3 size: 15 residues. This receptor was obtained from a young man in good health. Some clones in this sample may be carry-over from other donors' samples. The specimen was peripheral blood mononuclear cells. The V and J genes are TRBV19 and TRBJ1-2; a weak D match, TRBD1 (6 bases). CDR3 nucleotides: TGTGCCAGTAGTATAGATGGGGGCGTCCTTTATGGCTACACCTTC. It translates to CASSIDGGVLYGYTF.